This is a list of T cell receptor beta chains from one sample in a study of PD-L1 blockade in urothelial cancer. Profiling relied on immunoSEQ multiplex PCR, and the TCRdb table lists in-frame clones only, not all of them. Here the sample spans some 43,000 clones, around 80% being singletons. The material was PBMCs, obtained around atezolizumab (anti-PD-L1) treatment. These receptors all stem from a man aged 55 to 69 with urothelial cancer. CDR3s include the opening cysteine and the closing phenylalanine or tryptophan. A D gene is named only where the DNA matches it firmly. Part of the rows lack a size; the others show once, few, many or a class for expanded clones.

CDR3 length: 13; J gene: TRBJ1-4; V gene: TRBV10-3; D gene: TRBD1; clone size: NA; CDR3 DNA: TGTGCCATCAGCCGGGACAGGGGTGAAAAACTGTTTTTT; CDR3 protein: CAISRDRGEKLFF
CDR3 length: 15; J gene: TRBJ1-2; V gene: TRBV5-4; D gene: TRBD1; clone size: NA; CDR3 DNA: TGTGCCAGCAGCTTGGCCGGTCAGGGGGGCGGTGGCTACACCTTC; CDR3 protein: CASSLAGQGGGGYTF
CDR3 length: 15; J gene: TRBJ1-1; V gene: TRBV4-1; D gene: TRBD1; clone size: few; CDR3 DNA: TGCGCCAGCAGCCAGGAGACAGGGCCGAACACTGAAGCTTTCTTT; CDR3 protein: CASSQETGPNTEAFF
CDR3 length: 13; J gene: TRBJ2-1; V gene: TRBV2; D gene: NA; clone size: NA; CDR3 DNA: TGTGCCAGCACCCGTGTTCCCCTCGGTGAGCAGTTCTTC; CDR3 protein: CASTRVPLGEQFF
CDR3 length: 14; J gene: TRBJ2-7; V gene: TRBV15; D gene: TRBD1; clone size: NA; CDR3 DNA: TGTGCCACCAGCCCGACAGGGGGCTCCTACGAGCAGTACTTC; CDR3 protein: CATSPTGGSYEQYF
CDR3 length: 14; J gene: TRBJ2-7; V gene: TRBV11-2; D gene: TRBD1; clone size: NA; CDR3 DNA: TGTGCCAGCAGCTCAGGACAGGGTTTTGTCGAGCAGTACTTC; CDR3 protein: CASSSGQGFVEQYF
CDR3 length: 13; J gene: TRBJ1-2; V gene: TRBV19; D gene: NA; clone size: NA; CDR3 DNA: TGTGCCAGTACCCAGGGGCGAGGCTATGGCTACACCTTC; CDR3 protein: CASTQGRGYGYTF
CDR3 length: 15; J gene: TRBJ2-1; V gene: TRBV11-2; D gene: TRBD2; clone size: NA; CDR3 DNA: TGTGCCAGCAGCTTAGTTGCGGGGGCCTACAATGAGCAGTTCTTC; CDR3 protein: CASSLVAGAYNEQFF
CDR3 length: 14; J gene: TRBJ2-7; V gene: TRBV4-3; D gene: TRBD1; clone size: NA; CDR3 DNA: TGCGCCAGCAGCCAGATGACAGGGGGCTACGAGCAGTACTTC; CDR3 protein: CASSQMTGGYEQYF
CDR3 length: 14; J gene: TRBJ1-2; V gene: TRBV2; D gene: TRBD1; clone size: once; CDR3 DNA: TGTGCCAGCAGTGGGACAGGGGGAATAAATGGCTACACCTTC; CDR3 protein: CASSGTGGINGYTF
CDR3 length: 20; J gene: TRBJ2-2; V gene: TRBV19; D gene: TRBD2; clone size: NA; CDR3 DNA: TGTGCCAGTAGTGACTTCCGGGGACTAGCGGGGGTCCCGGGCACCGGGGAGCTGTTTTTT; CDR3 protein: CASSDFRGLAGVPGTGELFF
CDR3 length: 11; J gene: TRBJ2-1; V gene: TRBV7-2; D gene: NA; clone size: NA; CDR3 DNA: TGTGCCAGCAGCTTTGGCTCCGAGCAGTTCTTC; CDR3 protein: CASSFGSEQFF
CDR3 length: 14; J gene: TRBJ2-7; V gene: TRBV5-5; D gene: TRBD1; clone size: NA; CDR3 DNA: TGTGCCAGTTTTCGGGACAGCCAATACTACGAGCAGTACTTC; CDR3 protein: CASFRDSQYYEQYF
CDR3 length: 14; J gene: TRBJ1-2; V gene: TRBV5-1; D gene: TRBD1; clone size: NA; CDR3 DNA: TGCGCCAGCAGCGGTGACAGGGGGGGGTCTGGCTACACCTTC; CDR3 protein: CASSGDRGGSGYTF
CDR3 length: 14; J gene: TRBJ1-4; V gene: TRBV6-1; D gene: NA; clone size: few; CDR3 DNA: TGTGCCAGCAGTCTTACAGGGCGGGATGAAAAACTGTTTTTT; CDR3 protein: CASSLTGRDEKLFF
CDR3 length: 13; J gene: TRBJ1-5; V gene: TRBV5-8; D gene: NA; clone size: NA; CDR3 DNA: TGTGCCAGCAGCTTCAACAGGCAGGAGCCCCAGCATTTT; CDR3 protein: CASSFNRQEPQHF
CDR3 length: 15; J gene: TRBJ2-6; V gene: TRBV7-2; D gene: NA; clone size: once; CDR3 DNA: TGTGCCAGCAGCTCCCCCAGGGGAGGGGCCAACGTCCTGACTTTC; CDR3 protein: CASSSPRGGANVLTF
CDR3 length: 15; J gene: TRBJ2-5; V gene: TRBV11-1; D gene: TRBD1; clone size: NA; CDR3 DNA: TGTGCCAGCAAACGTTGGGACAGCTACCAAGAGACCCAGTACTTC; CDR3 protein: CASKRWDSYQETQYF
CDR3 length: 16; J gene: TRBJ1-2; V gene: TRBV6-1; D gene: TRBD1; clone size: NA; CDR3 DNA: TGTGCCAGCAGTGAATTAGGACAGGGGATGGGATATGGCTACACCTTC; CDR3 protein: CASSELGQGMGYGYTF
CDR3 length: 14; J gene: TRBJ1-2; V gene: TRBV19; D gene: NA; clone size: NA; CDR3 DNA: TGTGCCACCACCCCTCGGCAGGCCCCCTATGGCTACACCTTC; CDR3 protein: CATTPRQAPYGYTF
CDR3 length: 13; J gene: TRBJ2-1; V gene: TRBV7-2; D gene: NA; clone size: NA; CDR3 DNA: TGTGCCAGCGAACACCCTCACTACAATGAGCAGTTCTTC; CDR3 protein: CASEHPHYNEQFF
CDR3 length: 14; J gene: TRBJ2-3; V gene: TRBV5-5; D gene: TRBD1; clone size: NA; CDR3 DNA: TGTGCATCCGGGACAGTTATTAGCACAGATACGCAGTATTTT; CDR3 protein: CASGTVISTDTQYF
CDR3 length: 15; J gene: TRBJ1-1; V gene: TRBV6-5; D gene: NA; clone size: NA; CDR3 DNA: TGTGCCAGCAGTTACGAGTGGGAGGGGCCCGGGGAAGCTTTCTTT; CDR3 protein: CASSYEWEGPGEAFF
CDR3 length: 16; J gene: TRBJ1-5; V gene: TRBV28; D gene: NA; clone size: few; CDR3 DNA: TGTGCCAGCAGTATGATTCGTACGGTGGGCAATCAGCCCCAGCATTTT; CDR3 protein: CASSMIRTVGNQPQHF
CDR3 length: 16; J gene: TRBJ2-7; V gene: TRBV6-1; D gene: NA; clone size: NA; CDR3 DNA: TGTGCCAGCAGTGATCAGCATCGGGGGACCAATCGCGAGCAGTACTTC; CDR3 protein: CASSDQHRGTNREQYF
CDR3 length: 15; J gene: TRBJ2-3; V gene: TRBV6-1; D gene: TRBD2; clone size: NA; CDR3 DNA: TGTGCCAGCAGCCTCGGGACTAGCGGCAAAGATACGCAGTATTTT; CDR3 protein: CASSLGTSGKDTQYF
CDR3 length: 17; J gene: TRBJ2-2; V gene: TRBV5-5; D gene: NA; clone size: NA; CDR3 DNA: TGTGCCAGCAGCTCCCAGGTCCCGGCGGGGAACACCGGGGAGCTGTTTTTT; CDR3 protein: CASSSQVPAGNTGELFF